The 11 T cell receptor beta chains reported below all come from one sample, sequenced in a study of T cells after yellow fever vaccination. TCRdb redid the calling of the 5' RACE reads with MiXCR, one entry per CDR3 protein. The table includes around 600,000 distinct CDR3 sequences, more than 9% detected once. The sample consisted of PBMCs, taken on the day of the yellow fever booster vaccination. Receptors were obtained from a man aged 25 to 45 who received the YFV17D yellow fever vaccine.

CDR3 in DNA: TGTGCCAGCAGTTTATTTGCGGCAGCATTTCGCACAGATACGCAGTATTTT. Its translation is CASSLFAAAFRTDTQYF. This chain links TRBV27 with TRBJ2-3; D is uncertain. V lost 1 base to trimming and J lost 1 base, with 15 bases between them. Germline loops: CDR1 MNHEY, CDR2 SMNVEV (reference sequence). The length of the CDR3 is 17 residues.

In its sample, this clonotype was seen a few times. The chain's CDR3 is CATNSRTGGYEQYF. The CDR3 bases are TGTGCCACCAACTCCAGGACAGGGGGATACGAGCAGTACTTC. V usage is TRBV10-3 and J usage is TRBJ2-7; 10 positions match TRBD1. V was pared by 10 bases and J by 4 bases, with 10 bases of the junction left unmatched. The CDR3 length is 14 residues. The germline V gene has CDR1 ENHRY and CDR2 SYGVKD.

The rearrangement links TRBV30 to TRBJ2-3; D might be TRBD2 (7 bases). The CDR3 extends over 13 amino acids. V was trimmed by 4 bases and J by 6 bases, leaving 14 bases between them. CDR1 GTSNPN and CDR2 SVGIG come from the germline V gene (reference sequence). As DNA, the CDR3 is TGTGCCTGGATGGGGGGGCGCCGGGATACGCAGTATTTT. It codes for CAWMGGRRDTQYF.

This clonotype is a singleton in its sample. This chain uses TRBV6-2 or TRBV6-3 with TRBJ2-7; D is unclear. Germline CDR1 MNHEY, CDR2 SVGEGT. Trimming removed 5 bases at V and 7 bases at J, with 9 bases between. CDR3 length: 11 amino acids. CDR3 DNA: TGTGCCAGCAGTCCCTTTGGAGAGCAGTACTTC. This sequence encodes CASSPFGEQYF.

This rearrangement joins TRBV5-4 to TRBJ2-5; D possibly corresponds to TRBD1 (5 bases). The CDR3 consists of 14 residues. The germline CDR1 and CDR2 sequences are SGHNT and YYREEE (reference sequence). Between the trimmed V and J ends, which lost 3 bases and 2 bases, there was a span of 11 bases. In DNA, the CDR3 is TGTGCCAGCAGCTCTCCCAGGGATCAAGAGACCCAGTACTTC. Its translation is CASSSPRDQETQYF.

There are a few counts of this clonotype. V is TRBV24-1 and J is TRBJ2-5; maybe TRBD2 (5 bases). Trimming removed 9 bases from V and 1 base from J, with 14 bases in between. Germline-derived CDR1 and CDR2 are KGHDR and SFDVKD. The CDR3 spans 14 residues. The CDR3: CATGGGGGQETQYF. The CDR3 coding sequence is TGTGCCACCGGCGGCGGAGGAGGCCAAGAGACCCAGTACTTC.

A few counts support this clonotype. The CDR3 loop is CASSHQLAGGPRLETQYF. The CDR3, as DNA: TGTGCCAGCAGCCATCAACTAGCGGGAGGGCCGAGGTTAGAGACCCAGTACTTC. The chain joins TRBV21-1 to TRBJ2-5; the D call TRBD2 from the table was never checked on the DNA. TRBV21-1 has pseudogene status. This CDR3 spans 18 amino acids.

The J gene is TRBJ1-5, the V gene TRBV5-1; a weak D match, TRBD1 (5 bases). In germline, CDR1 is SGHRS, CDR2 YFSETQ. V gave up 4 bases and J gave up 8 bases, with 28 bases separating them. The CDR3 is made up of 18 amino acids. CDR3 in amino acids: CASSRYRPGPNLNEPQHF. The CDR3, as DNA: TGCGCCAGCAGCAGATACAGGCCGGGGCCTAATTTGAACGAGCCCCAGCATTTT.

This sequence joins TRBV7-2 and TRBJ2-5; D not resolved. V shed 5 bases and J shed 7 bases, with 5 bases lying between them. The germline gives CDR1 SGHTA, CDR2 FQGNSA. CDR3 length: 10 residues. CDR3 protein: CASSPGTQYF. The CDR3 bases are TGTGCCAGCAGCCCTGGGACCCAGTACTTC. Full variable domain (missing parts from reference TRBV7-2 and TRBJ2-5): GAGVSQSPSNKVTEKGKDVELRCDPISGHTALYWYRQSLGQGLEFLIYFQGNSAPDKSGLPSDRFSAERTGGSVSTLTIQRTQQEDSAVYLCASSPGTQYFGPGTRLLVL.

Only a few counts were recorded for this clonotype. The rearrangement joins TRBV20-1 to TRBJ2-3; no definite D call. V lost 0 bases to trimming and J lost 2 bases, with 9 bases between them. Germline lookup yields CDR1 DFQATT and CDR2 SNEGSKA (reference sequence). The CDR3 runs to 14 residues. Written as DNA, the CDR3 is TGCAGTGCTAGAGATGGTACCAACACAGATACGCAGTATTTT. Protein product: CSARDGTNTDTQYF.

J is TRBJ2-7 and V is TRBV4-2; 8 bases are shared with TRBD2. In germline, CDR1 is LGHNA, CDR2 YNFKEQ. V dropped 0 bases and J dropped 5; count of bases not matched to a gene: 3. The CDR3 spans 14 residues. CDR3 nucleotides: TGTGCCAGCAGCCAAGATGGGACTAGGGACGAGCAGTACTTC. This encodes CASSQDGTRDEQYF.